Sequencing of this T cell receptor beta chain was carried out in a study of spatial heterogeneity in lung cancer. On the study more broadly: More beta-chain than alpha-chain sequences were consistently detected.

TCRdb independently ran MiXCR on the 5' RACE reads; one entry per CDR3 protein. The sample carries tens of thousands of distinct CDR3 sequences, approximately 15% recorded once. Time point denoted: sample taken at primary tumor resection. In each case, whole RNA from tumor, nontumor lung or frozen PBMC was sequenced unsorted. Patients with untreated early-stage non-small cell lung cancer, numbering around 72, were the donors. The material was PBMCs, obtained at surgery. The receptor was isolated from a male donor with early-stage non-small cell lung cancer.

The CDR3 nucleotides read TGTGCCACCTCGCGAGGCCGGGCGGCACAAGAGACCCAGTACTTC. This sequence encodes CATSRGRAAQETQYF. The chain combines TRBV6-4 with TRBJ2-5; no reliable D call. CDR3 length equals 15 residues. Per the germline V gene, CDR1 is MRHNA and CDR2 is SNTAGT. Trimming removed 10 bases at V and 2 bases at J, with 20 bases between.